This T cell receptor (beta chain) stems from a study of cytomegalovirus exposure and HLA in healthy donors. Notes on the study in general: A later analysis reported that several of the most significant clusters appeared to be linked to common viral pathogens, among them Epstein-Barr virus. Prior analysis indicated that the majority of TCR beta V segments exhibited productivity approximately 90% or approximately 30% of the time. A later analysis linked a missense variant in DCLRE1C to the trimming of TCR beta V and J genes. In a later analysis, productive TCRs from donors in an Asian-associated ancestry cluster reportedly carried fewer N-insertions than the cohort mean.

The PCR made use of 60 Vbeta and 13 Jbeta primers. Profiling relied on immunoSEQ multiplex PCR, and the TCRdb table lists in-frame clones only, not all of them. In the table there are 150,000 to 180,000 clones, roughly 72% of which are singletons. As for this clone: The target antigen is unknown.

The sample was PBMCs. The TCR originated in a man aged 25-45 years in good health and CMV-seronegative.

This chain's CDR3 is CASSQDSRGYEQFF. The CDR3 DNA is TGCGCCAGCAGCCAAGATAGTAGGGGTTACGAGCAGTTCTTC. The rearrangement joins TRBV4-3 to TRBJ2-1; the D gene is possibly TRBD1 (5 bases). The CDR3 has 14 residues. Germline-derived CDR1 and CDR2 are LGHNA and YSLEER. Trimming shortened V by 0 bases and J by 10 bases, and 13 bases separated the two germline ends.